This TCR beta chain comes out of a study of T cells in Graves' hyperthyroidism and ophthalmopathy. The sample holds a few counts of this clonotype. The length of the CDR3 is 14 residues. Germline V gene sequence: CDR1 DFQATT, CDR2 SNEGSKA (reference sequence). The ends lost 4 bases at V and 2 bases at J; junction bases unmatched: 2. Amplified TCR beta CDR3 regions derived from RNA transcripts. HTBI primers were the set used in a first-round RT-PCR of the TCR CDR3. TCRdb itself ran the multiplex PCR reads through MiXCR, one entry per CDR3 protein. The sample holds roughly 640,000 distinct CDR3 sequences, about 16% seen once.

The V gene is TRBV20-1, the J gene TRBJ2-6; TRBD1 agrees at 7 bases. The sample consisted of blood. This sequence was found in a woman between 40 and 55 years old with Graves' ophthalmopathy. The CDR3: CSAIDRAGANVLTF. The CDR3 DNA reads TGCAGTGCTATCGACAGGGCTGGGGCCAACGTCCTGACTTTC.